This record covers a single T cell receptor beta chain. Sequencing used immunoSEQ multiplex PCR; TCRdb keeps in-frame clones, though not all of them. Seen here are around 52,000 clones, around 90% observed once, and the top ten hold 0.15% to 0.2%. Germline loops: CDR1 SGHTA, CDR2 FQGNSA. V dropped 5 bases and J dropped 1 base, with 6 bases sitting between them. This CDR3 has 13 residues. The record originates from a study of T cell changes during pregnancy in multiple sclerosis. This sequence joins TRBV7-2 and TRBJ1-3; D gene uncertain. This TCR came from a female donor with multiple sclerosis, enrolled in a pregnancy study. The sequencing here drew on CD4+ T cells from peripheral blood mononuclear cells, taken in the second trimester of pregnancy. The CDR3 nucleotides read TGTGCCAGCAGCAGGGAGTCTGGAAACACCATATATTTT. It specifies CASSRESGNTIYF.